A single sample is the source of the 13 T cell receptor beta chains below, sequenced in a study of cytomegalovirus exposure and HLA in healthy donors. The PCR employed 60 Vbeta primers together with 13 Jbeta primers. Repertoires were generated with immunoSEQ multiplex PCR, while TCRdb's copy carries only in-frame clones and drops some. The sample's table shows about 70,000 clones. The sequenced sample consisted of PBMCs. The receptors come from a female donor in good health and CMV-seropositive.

CDR3 coding DNA: TGTGCCAGCAGTTTGAACCCGCTAGCGGGGGGGCGAGAGACCCAGTACTTC. It encodes CASSLNPLAGGRETQYF. The chain links TRBV28 to TRBJ2-5, with 12 bases matching TRBD2. The CDR3 length is 17 residues. V lost 3 bases and J lost 4; bases outside the gene matches: 9. The germline CDR1 and CDR2 sequences are MDHEN and SYDVKM.

CDR3 DNA: TGTGCCATCAGTGACAGTTATAGCAATCAGCCCCAGCATTTT. The encoded protein is CAISDSYSNQPQHF. The chain couples TRBV10-3 to TRBJ1-5; D remains ambiguous. CDR3 length: 14 residues. CDR1 is ENHRY and CDR2 is SYGVKD in the germline V gene. Trimming removed 3 bases from V and 0 bases from J, with 6 bases in between.

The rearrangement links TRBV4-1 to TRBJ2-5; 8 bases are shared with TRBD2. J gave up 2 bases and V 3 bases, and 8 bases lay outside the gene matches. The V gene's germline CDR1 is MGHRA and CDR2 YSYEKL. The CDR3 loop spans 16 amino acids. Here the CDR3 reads CASSQGTRGYQETQYF. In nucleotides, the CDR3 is TGCGCCAGCAGCCAGGGGACTAGAGGGTATCAAGAGACCCAGTACTTC.

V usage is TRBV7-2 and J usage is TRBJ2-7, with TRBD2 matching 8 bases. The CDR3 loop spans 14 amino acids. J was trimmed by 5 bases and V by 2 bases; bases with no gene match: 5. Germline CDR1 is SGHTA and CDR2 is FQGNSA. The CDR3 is CASSLTRGGDEQYF. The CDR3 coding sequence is TGTGCCAGCAGCTTAACCCGGGGGGGGGACGAGCAGTACTTC.

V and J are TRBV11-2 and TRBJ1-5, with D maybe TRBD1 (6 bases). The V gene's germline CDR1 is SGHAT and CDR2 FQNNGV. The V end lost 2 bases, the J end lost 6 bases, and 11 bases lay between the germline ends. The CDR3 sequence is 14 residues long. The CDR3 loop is CASSLRGGGQPQHF. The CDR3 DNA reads TGTGCCAGCAGCTTACGGGGAGGGGGTCAGCCCCAGCATTTT.

The CDR3 here is CAWSVGSSGTGELFF. CDR3 nucleotide sequence: TGTGCCTGGAGTGTTGGTAGTTCGGGCACCGGGGAGCTGTTTTTT. V and J are TRBV30 and TRBJ2-2, with no clear D. There are 15 residues in the CDR3. Germline CDR1 and CDR2: GTSNPN and SVGIG (reference sequence). The V gene lost 0 bases and the J gene lost 4 bases, with 12 bases spanning the gap. Full variable domain (missing parts from reference TRBV30 and TRBJ2-2): SQTIHQWPATLVQPVGSPLSLECTVEGTSNPNLYWYRQAAGRGLQLLFYSVGIGQISSEVPQNLSASRPQDRQFILSSKKLLLSDSGFYLCAWSVGSSGTGELFFGEGSRLTVL.

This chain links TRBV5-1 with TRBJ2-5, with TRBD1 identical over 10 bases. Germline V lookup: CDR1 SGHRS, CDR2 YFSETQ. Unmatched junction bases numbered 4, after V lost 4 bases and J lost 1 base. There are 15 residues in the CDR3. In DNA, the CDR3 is TGCGCCAGCAGCACCTGGACAGGGGGCCAAGAGACCCAGTACTTC. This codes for CASSTWTGGQETQYF.

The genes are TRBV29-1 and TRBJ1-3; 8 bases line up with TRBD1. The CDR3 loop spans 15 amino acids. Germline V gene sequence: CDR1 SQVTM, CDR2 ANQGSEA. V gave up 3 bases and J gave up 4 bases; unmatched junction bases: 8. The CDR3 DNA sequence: TGCAGCGTTGACTCGGACAGGGTGGGAGGAAACACCATATATTTT. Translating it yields CSVDSDRVGGNTIYF.

The CDR3 bases are TGTGCCAGCAGCTTCGGACAGGGGAAATCTGGGGCCAACGTCCTGACTTTC. Translated: CASSFGQGKSGANVLTF. The chain joins TRBV28 to TRBJ2-6; 9 bases are a match to TRBD1. The CDR3 is 17 residues long. Unmatched junction bases numbered 7, after V lost 6 bases and J lost 1 base. Germline-derived CDR1 and CDR2 are MDHEN and SYDVKM. Drawing the rest from reference TRBV28 and TRBJ2-6, the complete variable domain is DVKVTQSSRYLVKRTGEKVFLECVQDMDHENMFWYRQDPGLGLRLIYFSYDVKMKEKGDIPEGYSVSREKKERFSLILESASTNQTSMYLCASSFGQGKSGANVLTFGAGSRLTVL.

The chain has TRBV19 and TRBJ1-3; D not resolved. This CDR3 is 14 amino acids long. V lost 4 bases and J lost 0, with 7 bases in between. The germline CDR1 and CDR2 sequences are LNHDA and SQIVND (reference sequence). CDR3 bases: TGTGCCAGTAGTACACAGTCCTCTGGAAACACCATATATTTT. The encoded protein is CASSTQSSGNTIYF.

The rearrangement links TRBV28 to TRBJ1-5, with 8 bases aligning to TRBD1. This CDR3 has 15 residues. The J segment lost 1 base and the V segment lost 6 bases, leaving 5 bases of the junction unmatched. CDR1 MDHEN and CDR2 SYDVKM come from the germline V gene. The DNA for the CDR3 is TGTGCCAGCAGCCCAGGACAGGGAAGCAATCAGCCCCAGCATTTT. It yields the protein CASSPGQGSNQPQHF.

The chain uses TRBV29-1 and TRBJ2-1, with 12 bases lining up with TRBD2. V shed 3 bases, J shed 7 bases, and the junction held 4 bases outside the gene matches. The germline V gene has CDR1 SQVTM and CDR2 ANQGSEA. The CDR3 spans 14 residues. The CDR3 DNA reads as TGCAGCGTTGAGGCTAGCGGGGGGGCGAATGAGCAGTTCTTC. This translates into CSVEASGGANEQFF.

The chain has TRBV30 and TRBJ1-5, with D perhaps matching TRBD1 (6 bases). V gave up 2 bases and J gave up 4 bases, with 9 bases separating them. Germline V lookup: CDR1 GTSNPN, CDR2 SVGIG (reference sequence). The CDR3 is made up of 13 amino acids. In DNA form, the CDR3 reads TGTGCCTGGAGTTCGGACAGTAATCAGCCCCAGCATTTT. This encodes CAWSSDSNQPQHF.